One and the same sample provided the 26 T cell receptor beta chains below, sequenced in a study of shared clonotypes between healthy human individuals. Clones were read by immunoSEQ multiplex PCR, and TCRdb kept only the in-frame ones, dropping some. This table holds about a million clones, approximately 80% found once. Specimen: memory CD4+ T cells from PBMCs. Regarding subset: CD45RA-negative fraction. Source of these receptors: a man aged 18-30 years in good health. Some clones in this sample may be carry-over from other donors' samples.

The V call is TRBV25-1, the J call TRBJ2-4; 8 nucleotides match TRBD1. This CDR3 is built from 15 residues. The V segment lost 1 base and the J segment 4 bases; nucleotides outside the gene matches: 3. Looked up from germline, CDR1 is MGHDK and CDR2 is SYGVNS. The CDR3 DNA reads TGTGCCAGCAGTGAATTTACAGGGGGTAAAAACATTCAGTACTTC. This codes for CASSEFTGGKNIQYF.

The CDR3: CASSPGLIHETQYF. As DNA, the CDR3 is TGTGCCAGCAGCCCCGGACTCATACACGAGACCCAGTACTTC. The V gene is TRBV7-2, the J gene TRBJ2-5; possibly TRBD2 for D (5 bases). Germline V CDR1 and CDR2: SGHTA, FQGNSA. With 5 bases removed from V and 5 bases from J, the gap between germline ends came to 15 bases. The CDR3 runs 14 residues.

V and J are TRBV6-1 and TRBJ2-7; D gene uncertain. The germline V and J ends were trimmed by 3 bases and 0 bases, with 12 bases remaining between them. Per the germline V gene, CDR1 is MNHNS and CDR2 is SASEGT. The CDR3 is 15 residues long. The DNA for the CDR3 is TGTGCCAGCAGTGAGGTCCGGGTCGCCTCCTACGAGCAGTACTTC. Translation gives CASSEVRVASYEQYF.

The genes are TRBV15 and TRBJ2-7; 8 nucleotides match TRBD1. V gave up 0 bases and J gave up 3 bases; unmatched junction bases: 4. The CDR3 is 15 amino acids. Germline values: CDR1 LNHNV, CDR2 YYDKDF (reference sequence). DNA of the CDR3: TGTGCCACCAGCAGAGACCAGGGGGCGCACTACGAGCAGTACTTC. It codes for CATSRDQGAHYEQYF. The entire variable domain, with the rest obtained from reference TRBV15 and TRBJ2-7, is as follows: DAMVIQNPRYQVTQFGKPVTLSCSQTLNHNVMYWYQQKSSQAPKLLFHYYDKDFNNEADTPDNFQSRRPNTSFCFLDIRSPGLGDTAMYLCATSRDQGAHYEQYFGPGTRLTVT.

This rearrangement joins TRBV7-2 to TRBJ2-3; D gene uncertain. Germline CDR1 reads SGHTA; CDR2 reads FQGNSA. The V end lost 4 bases, the J end lost 4 bases, and 6 bases lay between the germline ends. This CDR3 spans 12 amino acids. This chain's CDR3 is CASSYRPDTQYF. DNA of the CDR3: TGTGCCAGCAGCTACCGGCCAGATACGCAGTATTTT.

The genes are TRBV5-4 and TRBJ2-7, with D possibly called TRBD1 or TRBD2 (5 bases each). The CDR3 loop spans 15 amino acids. With 5 bases removed from V and 0 bases from J, the gap between germline ends came to 15 bases. Germline-derived CDR1 and CDR2 are SGHNT and YYREEE (reference sequence). This CDR3 reads CASSSLGRGSYEQYF. CDR3 DNA: TGTGCCAGCAGTTCCTTGGGACGCGGCTCCTACGAGCAGTACTTC.

Of note for this clone: It is likely a read error, because the conserved phenylalanine at the end of the CDR3 is missing. No DNA is shown, since the ends of the CDR3 on it are uncertain; the CDR3 is the one TCRdb lists. The rearrangement uses TRBV9 and TRBJ2-7; the table calls TRBD2, which could not be checked here. The CDR3 has 12 residues if both end residues are counted. The V gene's germline CDR1 is SGDLS and CDR2 YYNGEE. This CDR3 is CASSVGGIGTAG.

This chain joins TRBV5-6 and TRBJ2-2; D remains unclear. The CDR3 has 15 residues. The V end was cut by 2 bases, the J end by 6 bases, with 14 bases between. Germline CDR1 and CDR2: SGHDT and YYEEEE. The CDR3 loop is CASSLGYPRAGELFF. DNA for the CDR3: TGTGCCAGCAGCTTAGGATACCCAAGGGCCGGGGAGCTGTTTTTT.

This chain uses TRBV2 with TRBJ1-6; D is unresolved. V lost 8 bases and J lost 7, with 9 bases in between. CDR1 is SNHLY, CDR2 FYNNEI, per germline. This CDR3 spans 12 amino acids. CDR3 protein: CASAGSNSPLHF. CDR3 in DNA: TGTGCCAGCGCCGGATCCAATTCACCCCTCCACTTT.

Here the CDR3 DNA reads TGTGCCAGCAGCTCGACAGGGGACATTGGTAATGAGCAGTTCTTC. Protein sequence: CASSSTGDIGNEQFF. The chain recombines TRBV7-3 with TRBJ2-1; 8 bases map to TRBD1. CDR1 and CDR2 from the germline V gene are SGHTA and FQGTGA. The trim removed 4 bases at V and 7 bases at J, leaving 9 bases unmatched. CDR3 length: 15 amino acids.

This clone was observed once. One base away lies a much larger clone, so this may be a sequencing read error. This chain uses TRBV5-4 with TRBJ2-1; no clear D gene. V lost 0 bases and J 0 bases, leaving 7 bases between the germline ends. From germline, CDR1 is SGHNT and CDR2 YYREEE (reference sequence). This CDR3 region has 15 residues. This chain's CDR3 is CASSLAASSYNEQFF. CDR3 DNA: TGTGCCAGCAGCTTGGCGGCGAGCTCCTACAATGAGCAGTTCTTC.

J is TRBJ2-7 and V is TRBV27; maybe TRBD2 (5 bases). The CDR3 has 14 amino acids. Trimming shortened V by 0 bases and J by 6 bases, and 12 bases separated the two germline ends. Germline CDR1 and CDR2: MNHEY and SMNVEV (reference sequence). This CDR3 is CASSLSGYSVEQYF. In DNA form, the CDR3 reads TGTGCCAGCAGTTTATCAGGTTATAGCGTCGAGCAGTACTTC.

The chain combines TRBV29-1 with TRBJ1-2; D call uncertain. The CDR3 is 15 amino acids. CDR1 and CDR2 (germline): SQVTM, ANQGSEA. Trimming left V 3 bases short and J 4 bases short, with 18 bases between. CDR3 sequence: CSVDRPAAGGYGYTF. In DNA form, the CDR3 reads TGCAGCGTTGACCGCCCGGCAGCCGGCGGCTATGGCTACACCTTC.

This clone was recorded once. This chain links TRBV9 with TRBJ2-7; D uncertain. The CDR3 sequence is 14 residues long. Trimming took off 4 bases at V and 2 bases at J, with 13 bases between the two ends. In germline, CDR1 is SGDLS, CDR2 YYNGEE. The CDR3 DNA follows: TGTGCCAGCAGCCCGAGACACGGTACCTACGAGCAGTACTTC. This translates into CASSPRHGTYEQYF.

J is TRBJ2-1 and V is TRBV5-1; D not resolved. Germline CDR1 SGHRS, CDR2 YFSETQ. This CDR3 comprises 15 residues. Trimming took 1 base from V and 0 from J, leaving 8 bases between them. CDR3 DNA: TGCGCCAGCAGCTTGTTGGGTTTCTCCTACAATGAGCAGTTCTTC. This codes for CASSLLGFSYNEQFF.

V is TRBV28 and J is TRBJ1-1; no definite D call. CDR1 MDHEN and CDR2 SYDVKM come from the germline V gene. Trimming removed 8 bases at V and 0 bases at J, with 10 bases between. CDR3 length: 13 residues. The CDR3 nucleotides are TGTGCCAGCTCCGGACGGATGAACACTGAAGCTTTCTTT. Translated, it gives CASSGRMNTEAFF.

The V call is TRBV5-1, the J call TRBJ2-3; the D gene is possibly TRBD2 (5 bases). The germline V gene has CDR1 SGHRS and CDR2 YFSETQ. This CDR3 is built from 14 residues. V lost 2 bases and J lost 4, with 11 bases in between. CDR3 residues: CASSFGMEADTQYF. DNA of the CDR3: TGCGCCAGCAGCTTCGGTATGGAGGCAGATACGCAGTATTTT.

The V and J genes are TRBV29-1 and TRBJ2-2, with TRBD1 matching 11 bases. V dropped 7 bases and J dropped 7; count of bases not matched to a gene: 11. Germline-derived CDR1 and CDR2 are SQVTM and ANQGSEA. The CDR3 length is 15 residues. For the CDR3, the DNA is TGCAGCGCCTCCGGGACAGGGGGAGGAGACGGGGAGCTGTTTTTT. It encodes CSASGTGGGDGELFF.

The chain combines TRBV29-1 with TRBJ1-3; D is ambiguous. V was clipped by 3 bases and J by 0 bases, with 9 bases between them. This CDR3 is 14 amino acids long. CDR1 SQVTM and CDR2 ANQGSEA come from the germline V gene. This CDR3 reads CSVDAPGSGNTIYF. The CDR3 coding sequence is TGCAGCGTTGACGCCCCGGGCTCTGGAAACACCATATATTTT.

This chain connects TRBV6-6 to TRBJ2-7; a weak D match, TRBD1 (6 bases). The CDR3 covers 13 residues. CDR1 and CDR2 from the germline V gene are MNHNY and SVGAGI (reference sequence). V lost 6 bases and J lost 4, with 13 bases in between. The CDR3 nucleotides are TGTGCCAGCAGCACTGGACAGCGATACGAGCAGTACTTC. This codes for CASSTGQRYEQYF.

This clone was observed a handful of times. As DNA, the CDR3 is TGTGCCTGGAGACGGGCGGGGGGAAGGAATGAAAAACTGTTTTTT. It codes for CAWRRAGGRNEKLFF. The J gene is TRBJ1-4, the V gene TRBV30, with a tentative D call TRBD1 (5 bases). V was trimmed by 3 bases and J by 5 bases, leaving 16 bases between them. The germline V gene has CDR1 GTSNPN and CDR2 SVGIG (reference sequence). This CDR3 spans 15 amino acids.

V is TRBV10-3 and J is TRBJ1-1; D is uncertain. This CDR3 has 14 residues. Deletions cut 4 bases from V and 0 bases from J, with 9 bases between. Per the germline V gene, CDR1 is ENHRY and CDR2 is SYGVKD. The CDR3 loop reads CAISGRGLNTEAFF. The CDR3 coding sequence is TGTGCCATCAGTGGTCGGGGTCTGAACACTGAAGCTTTCTTT.

This chain joins TRBV5-1 and TRBJ2-5; tentatively, D is TRBD1 (6 bases). The germline gives CDR1 SGHRS, CDR2 YFSETQ. The V and J ends lost 1 base and 1 base respectively, with 11 bases between them. The CDR3 totals 15 residues. CDR3 coding DNA: TGCGCCAGCAGCTTGACAGGGTCGCCCCAAGAGACCCAGTACTTC. Its protein is CASSLTGSPQETQYF.

The J gene is TRBJ2-6, the V gene TRBV7-9; D gene ambiguous. V was cut by 1 base and J by 0 bases, with 4 bases left in between. In germline, CDR1 is SEHNR, CDR2 FQNEAQ (reference sequence). The CDR3 covers 15 residues. The CDR3: CASSLDSSGANVLTF. The CDR3 DNA is TGTGCCAGCAGCTTAGACAGCTCTGGGGCCAACGTCCTGACTTTC.

The chain employs TRBV6-6 and TRBJ2-7; no clear D. The CDR3 is 15 residues long. Looked up from germline, CDR1 is MNHNY and CDR2 is SVGAGI (reference sequence). The V end was cut by 3 bases, the J end by 12 bases, with 24 bases between. CDR3 coding DNA: TGTGCCAGCAGTTATAAGGCGGAACTTTTAATCATGGGGTACTTC. Its translation: CASSYKAELLIMGYF.

The chain recombines TRBV20-1 with TRBJ2-7; D is possibly TRBD1 (5 bases). V was clipped by 1 base and J by 7 bases, with 8 bases between them. Per the germline V gene, CDR1 is DFQATT and CDR2 is SNEGSKA (reference sequence). The CDR3 runs to 11 residues. The CDR3 sequence is CSARARTEQYF. CDR3 bases: TGCAGTGCTAGAGCCAGGACAGAGCAGTACTTC.